The clone carrying this TCR beta chain was seen a single time. These data come from a study of blood T cell repertoires in COVID-19. The assay was immunoSEQ multiplex PCR, and TCRdb's table has in-frame clones only and misses some. The sample shows some 150,000 clones, roughly 87% of them seen only once. CDR1 and CDR2 from the germline V gene are MNHEY and SMNVEV (reference sequence). Trimming removed 5 bases at V and 1 base at J, with 14 bases between. The length of the CDR3 is 15 residues. The chain recombines TRBV27 with TRBJ1-2; D remains unclear. This TCR derives from a woman aged 45 to 65 with acute or convalescent COVID-19. The source material was peripheral blood. The CDR3 spells CASSRGQALNYGYTF. Here the CDR3 DNA reads TGTGCCAGCAGTAGAGGGCAGGCCCTTAACTATGGCTACACCTTC.